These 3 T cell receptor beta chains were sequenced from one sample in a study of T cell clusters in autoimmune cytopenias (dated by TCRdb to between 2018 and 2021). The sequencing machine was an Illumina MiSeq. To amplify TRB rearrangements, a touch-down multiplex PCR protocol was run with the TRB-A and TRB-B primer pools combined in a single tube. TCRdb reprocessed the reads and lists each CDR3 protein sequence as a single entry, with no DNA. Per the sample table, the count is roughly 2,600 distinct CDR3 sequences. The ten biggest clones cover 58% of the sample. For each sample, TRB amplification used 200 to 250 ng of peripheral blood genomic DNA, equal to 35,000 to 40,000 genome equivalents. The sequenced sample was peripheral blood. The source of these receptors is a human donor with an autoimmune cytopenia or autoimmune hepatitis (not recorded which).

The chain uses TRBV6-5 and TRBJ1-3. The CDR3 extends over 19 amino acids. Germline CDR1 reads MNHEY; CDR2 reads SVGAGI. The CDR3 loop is CASQRVAGNSGGSGNTIYF.

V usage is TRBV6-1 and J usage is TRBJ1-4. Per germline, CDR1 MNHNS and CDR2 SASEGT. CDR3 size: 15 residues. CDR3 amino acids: CASSGTRSANEKLFF.

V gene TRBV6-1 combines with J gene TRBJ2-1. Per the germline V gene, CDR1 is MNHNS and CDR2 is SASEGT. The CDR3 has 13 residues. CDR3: CASRDSFSNEQFF.